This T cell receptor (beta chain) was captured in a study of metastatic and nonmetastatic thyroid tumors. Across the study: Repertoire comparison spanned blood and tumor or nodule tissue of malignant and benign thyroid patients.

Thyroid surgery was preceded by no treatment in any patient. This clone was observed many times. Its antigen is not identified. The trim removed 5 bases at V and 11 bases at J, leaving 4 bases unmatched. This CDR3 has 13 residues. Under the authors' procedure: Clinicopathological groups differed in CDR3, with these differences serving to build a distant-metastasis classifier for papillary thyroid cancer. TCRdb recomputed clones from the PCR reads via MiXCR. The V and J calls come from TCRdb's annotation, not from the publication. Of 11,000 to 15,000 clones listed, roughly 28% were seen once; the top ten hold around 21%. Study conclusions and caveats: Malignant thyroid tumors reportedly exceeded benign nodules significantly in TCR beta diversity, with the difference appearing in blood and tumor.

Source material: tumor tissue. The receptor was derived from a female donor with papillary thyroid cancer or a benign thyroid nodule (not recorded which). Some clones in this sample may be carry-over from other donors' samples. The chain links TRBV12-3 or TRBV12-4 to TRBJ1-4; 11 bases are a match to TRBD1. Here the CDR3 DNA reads TGTGCCAGCAGTCTTGGACAGGGGGCCAAACTGTTTTTT. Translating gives CASSLGQGAKLFF.